This T cell receptor beta chain appears in the sequencing data of a study of cytomegalovirus exposure and HLA in healthy donors. Study context: Most genotyped donors, roughly 83% of about 360, had Caucasian-associated genetic ancestry. Whole-study results and caveats: Rarity characterized most TCR sequences, yet some public TCRs appeared in many donors.

This CDR3 spans 15 amino acids. Trimming removed 4 bases at V and 3 bases at J, with 17 bases between. CDR1 is SQVTM, CDR2 ANQGSEA, per germline. 13 Jbeta primers and 60 Vbeta primers were used for the PCR. Data came from immunoSEQ multiplex PCR; TCRdb stores just in-frame clones and leaves some out. The table records 150,000 to 200,000 clones, 70% of them present only once. As for this clone: Its antigen is still unknown.

This chain joins TRBV29-1 and TRBJ2-3; a possible D gene is TRBD2 (6 bases). The sample consisted of PBMCs. The clonotype originates from a man in his late teens or twenties in good health and CMV-seropositive. The DNA of the CDR3 is TGCAGCGTTGCCCGGGGGACCGATAGTACAGATACGCAGTATTTT. Its protein is CSVARGTDSTDTQYF.